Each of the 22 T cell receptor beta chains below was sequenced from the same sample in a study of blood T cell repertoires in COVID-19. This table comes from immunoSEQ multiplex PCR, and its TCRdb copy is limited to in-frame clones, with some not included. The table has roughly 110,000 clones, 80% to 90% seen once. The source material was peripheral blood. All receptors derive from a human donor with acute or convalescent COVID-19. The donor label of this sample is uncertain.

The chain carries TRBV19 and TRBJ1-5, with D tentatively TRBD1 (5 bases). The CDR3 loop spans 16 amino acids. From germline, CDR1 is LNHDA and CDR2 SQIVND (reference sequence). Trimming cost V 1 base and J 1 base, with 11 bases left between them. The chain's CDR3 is CASSIGQRLSNQPQHF. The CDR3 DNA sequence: TGTGCCAGTAGTATAGGACAGCGCCTCAGCAATCAGCCCCAGCATTTT.

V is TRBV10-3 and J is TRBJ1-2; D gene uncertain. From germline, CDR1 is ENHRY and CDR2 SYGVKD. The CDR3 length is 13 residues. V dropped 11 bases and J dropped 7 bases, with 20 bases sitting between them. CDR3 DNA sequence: TGTGCCGCCTCTCGGGAACTCGAGACTGGCTACACCTTC. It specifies CAASRELETGYTF.

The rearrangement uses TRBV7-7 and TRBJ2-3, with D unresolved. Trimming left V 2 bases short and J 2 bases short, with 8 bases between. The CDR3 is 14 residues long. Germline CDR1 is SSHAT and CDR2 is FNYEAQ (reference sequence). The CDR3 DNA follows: TGTGCCAGCAGCTTATGGCAGGACACAGATACGCAGTATTTT. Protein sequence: CASSLWQDTDTQYF.

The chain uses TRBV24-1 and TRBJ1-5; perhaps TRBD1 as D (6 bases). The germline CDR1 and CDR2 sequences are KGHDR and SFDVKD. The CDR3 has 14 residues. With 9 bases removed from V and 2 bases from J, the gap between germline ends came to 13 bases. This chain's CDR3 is CATLTGKGNQPQHF. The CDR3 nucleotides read TGTGCCACCCTGACAGGAAAGGGCAATCAGCCCCAGCATTTT.

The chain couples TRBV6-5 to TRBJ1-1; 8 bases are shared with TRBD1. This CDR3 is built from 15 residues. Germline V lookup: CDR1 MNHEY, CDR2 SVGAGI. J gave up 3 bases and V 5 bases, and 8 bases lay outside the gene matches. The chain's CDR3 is CASSPGDRRHTEAFF. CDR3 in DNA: TGTGCCAGCAGTCCCGGGGACAGGCGACACACTGAAGCTTTCTTT.

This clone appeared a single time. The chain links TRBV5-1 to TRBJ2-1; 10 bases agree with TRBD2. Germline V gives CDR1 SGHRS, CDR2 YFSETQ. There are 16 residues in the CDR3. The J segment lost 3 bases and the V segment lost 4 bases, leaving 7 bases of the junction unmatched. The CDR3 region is CASSLSSGSFYNEQFF. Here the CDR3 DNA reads TGCGCCAGCAGCCTATCTAGCGGGAGTTTCTACAATGAGCAGTTCTTC.

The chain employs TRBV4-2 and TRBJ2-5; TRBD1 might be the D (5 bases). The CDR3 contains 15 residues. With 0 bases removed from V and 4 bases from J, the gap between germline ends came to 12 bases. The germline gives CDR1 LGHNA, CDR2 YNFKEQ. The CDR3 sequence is CASSQDFRDPETQYF. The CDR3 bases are TGTGCCAGCAGCCAAGATTTCAGGGATCCAGAGACCCAGTACTTC.

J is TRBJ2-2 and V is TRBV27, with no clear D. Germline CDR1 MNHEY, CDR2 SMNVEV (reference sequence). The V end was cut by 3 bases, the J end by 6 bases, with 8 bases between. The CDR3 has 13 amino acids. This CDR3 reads CASSLSGAGELFF. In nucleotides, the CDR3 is TGTGCCAGCAGTTTGAGTGGTGCCGGGGAGCTGTTTTTT.

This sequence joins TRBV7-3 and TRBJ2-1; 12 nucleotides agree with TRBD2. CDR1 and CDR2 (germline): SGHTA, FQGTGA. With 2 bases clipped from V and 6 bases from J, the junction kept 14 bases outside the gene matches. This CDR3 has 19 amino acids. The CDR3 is CASSLRGLAGGVRVNEQFF. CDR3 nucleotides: TGTGCCAGCAGCTTACGGGGTCTAGCGGGAGGGGTCCGGGTCAATGAGCAGTTCTTC.

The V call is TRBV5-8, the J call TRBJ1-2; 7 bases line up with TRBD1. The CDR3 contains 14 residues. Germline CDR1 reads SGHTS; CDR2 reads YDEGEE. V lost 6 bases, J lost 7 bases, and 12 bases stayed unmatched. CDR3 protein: CASNLGQSNLGYTF. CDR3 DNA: TGTGCCAGCAACCTGGGACAGTCGAACCTTGGCTACACCTTC.

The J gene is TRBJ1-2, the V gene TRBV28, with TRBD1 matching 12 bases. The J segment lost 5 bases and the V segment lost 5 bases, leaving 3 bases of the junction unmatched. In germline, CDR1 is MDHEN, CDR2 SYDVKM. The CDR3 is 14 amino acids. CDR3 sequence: CASSMGQGAYGYTF. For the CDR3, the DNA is TGTGCCAGCAGTATGGGACAGGGGGCTTATGGCTACACCTTC.

Here the CDR3 reads CASSTYEQSSSGNTIYF. CDR3 nucleotide sequence: TGTGCCAGCAGCACTTACGAACAGAGTAGCTCTGGAAACACCATATATTTT. The chain links TRBV5-4 to TRBJ1-3; D not resolved. Between the trimmed V and J ends, which lost 4 bases and 0 bases, there was a span of 17 bases. Germline CDR1 is SGHNT and CDR2 is YYREEE (reference sequence). The CDR3 runs 17 residues. Full variable domain (remainder filled in from reference TRBV5-4 and TRBJ1-3): ETGVTQSPTHLIKTRGQQVTLRCSSQSGHNTVSWYQQALGQGPQFIFQYYREEENGRGNFPPRFSGLQFPNYSSELNVNALELDDSALYLCASSTYEQSSSGNTIYFGEGSWLTVV.

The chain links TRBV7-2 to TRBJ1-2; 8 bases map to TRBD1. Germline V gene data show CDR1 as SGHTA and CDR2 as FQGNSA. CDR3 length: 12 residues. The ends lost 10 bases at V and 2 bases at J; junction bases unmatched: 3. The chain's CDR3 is CATWDRNYGYTF. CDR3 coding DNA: TGTGCCACCTGGGACAGGAACTATGGCTACACCTTC.

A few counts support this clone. CDR3 nucleotide sequence: TGTGCCAGCAGTTTGTCACAGGGAGGGAAGACTGAAGCTTTCTTT. Protein product: CASSLSQGGKTEAFF. The chain uses TRBV28 and TRBJ1-1; the D gene is possibly TRBD1 (6 bases). Germline V gene lookup returns CDR1 MDHEN and CDR2 SYDVKM. The ends were cut back, 3 bases at V and 5 bases at J, with 16 bases in the middle. This CDR3 contains 15 residues.

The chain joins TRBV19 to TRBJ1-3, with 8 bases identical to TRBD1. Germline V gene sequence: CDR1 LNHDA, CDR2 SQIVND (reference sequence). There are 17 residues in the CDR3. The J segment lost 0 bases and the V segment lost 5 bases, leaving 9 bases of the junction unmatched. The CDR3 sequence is CASSLSGQALSGNTIYF. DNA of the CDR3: TGTGCCAGTAGTCTCTCGGGACAGGCGCTCTCTGGAAACACCATATATTTT.

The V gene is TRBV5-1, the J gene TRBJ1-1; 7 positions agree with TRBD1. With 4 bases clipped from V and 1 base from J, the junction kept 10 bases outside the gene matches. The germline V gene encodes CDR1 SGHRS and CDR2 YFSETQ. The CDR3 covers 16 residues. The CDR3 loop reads CASSMMRQGGNTEAFF. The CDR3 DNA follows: TGCGCCAGCAGCATGATGAGACAGGGAGGGAACACTGAAGCTTTCTTT. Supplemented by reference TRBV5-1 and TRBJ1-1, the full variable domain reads KAGVTQTPRYLIKTRGQQVTLSCSPISGHRSVSWYQQTPGQGLQFLFEYFSETQRNKGNFPGRFSGRQFSNSRSEMNVSTLELGDSALYLCASSMMRQGGNTEAFFGQGTRLTVV.

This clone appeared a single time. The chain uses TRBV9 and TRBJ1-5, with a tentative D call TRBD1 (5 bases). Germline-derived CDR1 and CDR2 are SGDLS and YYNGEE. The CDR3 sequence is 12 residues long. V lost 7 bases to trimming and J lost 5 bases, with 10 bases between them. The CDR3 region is CASGRVDQPQHF. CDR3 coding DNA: TGTGCCAGCGGCAGGGTTGATCAGCCCCAGCATTTT.

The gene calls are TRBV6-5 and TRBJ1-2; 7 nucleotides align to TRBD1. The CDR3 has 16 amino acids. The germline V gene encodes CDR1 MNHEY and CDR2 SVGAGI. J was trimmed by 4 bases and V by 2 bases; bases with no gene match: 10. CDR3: CASSYASGTAVYGYTF. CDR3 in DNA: TGTGCCAGCAGTTACGCCTCCGGGACAGCCGTCTATGGCTACACCTTC.

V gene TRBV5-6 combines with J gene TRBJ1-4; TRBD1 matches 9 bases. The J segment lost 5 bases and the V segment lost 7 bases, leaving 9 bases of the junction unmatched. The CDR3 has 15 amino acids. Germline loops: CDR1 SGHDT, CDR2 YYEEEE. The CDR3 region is CASGWTGAANEKLFF. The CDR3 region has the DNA TGTGCCAGCGGCTGGACAGGGGCTGCCAATGAAAAACTGTTTTTT.

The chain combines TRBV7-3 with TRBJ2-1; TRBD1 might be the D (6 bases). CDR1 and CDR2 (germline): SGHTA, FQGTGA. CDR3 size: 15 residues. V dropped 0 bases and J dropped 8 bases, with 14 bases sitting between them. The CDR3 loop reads CASSLTFNRVDEQFF. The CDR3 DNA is TGTGCCAGCAGCTTAACGTTTAACAGGGTGGATGAGCAGTTCTTC.

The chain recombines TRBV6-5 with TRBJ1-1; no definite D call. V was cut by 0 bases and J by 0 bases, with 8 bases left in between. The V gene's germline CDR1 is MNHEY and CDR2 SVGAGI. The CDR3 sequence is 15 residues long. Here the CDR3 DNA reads TGTGCCAGCAGTTACTCTACAGCCATGAACACTGAAGCTTTCTTT. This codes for CASSYSTAMNTEAFF.

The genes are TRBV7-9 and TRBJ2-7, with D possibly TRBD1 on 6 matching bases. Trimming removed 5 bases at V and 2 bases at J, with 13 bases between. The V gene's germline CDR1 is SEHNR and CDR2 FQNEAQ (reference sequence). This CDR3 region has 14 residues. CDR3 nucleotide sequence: TGTGCCAGCAGCGAGGGGACACGGACCTACGAGCAGTACTTC. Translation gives CASSEGTRTYEQYF.